The 16 T cell receptor beta chains below all came from one sample that was sequenced in a study of shared clonotypes between healthy human individuals. Profiling relied on immunoSEQ multiplex PCR, and the TCRdb table lists in-frame clones only, not all of them. The sample records 2.3 million or so clones, approximately 93% being singletons. The sample was naive CD4+ T cells from PBMCs. The subset is: CD45RA+ positively selected. The receptors here all came from a man aged 18-30 years in good health. Some clones in this sample may be carry-over from other donors' samples.

The chain carries TRBV18 and TRBJ2-7; TRBD2 matches at 8 bases. The V and J ends lost 4 bases and 3 bases, in that order; junction bases with no gene match: 8. Per the germline V gene, CDR1 is KGHSH and CDR2 is LQKENI. The CDR3 covers 15 residues. CDR3: CASSLGGLANYEQYF. CDR3 DNA: TGTGCCAGCTCACTAGGCGGACTAGCCAACTACGAGCAGTACTTC.

CDR3 sequence (DNA): TGTGCCAGCAGCTTATTACCCAACACCGGGGAGCTGTTTTTT. Its translation is CASSLLPNTGELFF. The chain joins TRBV5-4 to TRBJ2-2; no reliable D call. Germline CDR1 and CDR2: SGHNT and YYREEE (reference sequence). The V and J ends lost 2 bases and 2 bases respectively, with 7 bases between them. The CDR3 has 14 amino acids.

This chain connects TRBV28 to TRBJ1-1; D gene uncertain. Trimming removed 1 base at V and 7 bases at J, with 10 bases between. Per germline, CDR1 MDHEN and CDR2 SYDVKM. The CDR3 is 13 amino acids. Written as DNA, the CDR3 is TGTGCCAGCAGTTTATTGGGAGGGAATGAAGCTTTCTTT. Translation: CASSLLGGNEAFF.

This clone occurred once. This chain links TRBV30 with TRBJ1-5; a possible D gene is TRBD1 (5 bases). The CDR3 extends over 15 amino acids. Trimming stripped 0 bases from V and 0 bases from J, with 9 bases between. Germline V gene sequence: CDR1 GTSNPN, CDR2 SVGIG (reference sequence). The CDR3 is CAWSVRGYSNQPQHF. The CDR3 DNA reads TGTGCCTGGAGTGTACGGGGGTATAGCAATCAGCCCCAGCATTTT.

The CDR3 is CATQGSNQPQHF. CDR3 in DNA: TGTGCCACCCAGGGAAGCAATCAGCCCCAGCATTTT. The chain links TRBV6-6 to TRBJ1-5, with D perhaps TRBD1 (5 bases). This CDR3 is 12 amino acids long. The V gene lost 10 bases and the J gene lost 1 base, with 8 bases spanning the gap. Per germline, CDR1 MNHNY and CDR2 SVGAGI (reference sequence).

The chain has TRBV11-2 and TRBJ2-5, with D uncertain. Germline loops: CDR1 SGHAT, CDR2 FQNNGV. The CDR3 runs 11 residues. Trimming cost V 6 bases and J 5 bases, with 7 bases left between them. CDR3: CASSRYETQYF. The CDR3 DNA reads TGTGCCAGCAGTAGGTACGAGACCCAGTACTTC.

The rearrangement uses TRBV11-2 and TRBJ2-2, with 10 bases identical to TRBD2. Trimming cost V 7 bases and J 6 bases; bases outside gene matches: 5. Germline-derived CDR1 and CDR2 are SGHAT and FQNNGV. The CDR3 has 14 residues. The CDR3 DNA reads as TGTGCCAGCATAAGGCTAGCGGGAGCCGGGGAGCTGTTTTTT. Translation: CASIRLAGAGELFF.

This clone was counted a single time. The V and J genes are TRBV19 and TRBJ1-1; 8 nucleotides align to TRBD1. Trimming cost V 7 bases and J 4 bases; bases outside gene matches: 8. The CDR3 runs to 14 residues. Germline CDR1 reads LNHDA; CDR2 reads SQIVND (reference sequence). The CDR3 nucleotides read TGTGCCAGTAAACCGGACAGGGTGCCCACTGAAGCTTTCTTT. Translation: CASKPDRVPTEAFF.

V gene TRBV7-2 combines with J gene TRBJ1-1, with 8 bases matching TRBD1. V trimming: 5 bases; J trimming: 1 base; junction bases outside the gene matches: 9. Germline CDR1 SGHTA, CDR2 FQGNSA. The CDR3 has 16 amino acids. CDR3 sequence reads: CASSPPGQGRNTEAFF. CDR3 bases: TGTGCCAGCAGCCCACCAGGACAGGGAAGGAACACTGAAGCTTTCTTT.

This clone was recorded a few times. V usage is TRBV5-1 and J usage is TRBJ1-1, with D possibly matching TRBD1 (5 bases). The V end lost 4 bases, the J end lost 0 bases, and 13 bases lay between the germline ends. The CDR3 has 15 residues. CDR1 SGHRS and CDR2 YFSETQ come from the germline V gene. The CDR3 DNA reads as TGCGCCAGCAGCGTCCCCAGGGACGTGAACACTGAAGCTTTCTTT. Amino acid sequence: CASSVPRDVNTEAFF.

This clone appeared once. The chain uses TRBV7-9 and TRBJ1-5, with TRBD1 matching over 9 bases. This CDR3 spans 16 amino acids. The germline V gene encodes CDR1 SEHNR and CDR2 FQNEAQ (reference sequence). V was clipped by 2 bases and J by 6 bases; unmatched bases: 8. CDR3 sequence: CASSLPGTGRSQPQHF. The CDR3 DNA sequence: TGTGCCAGCAGCTTACCCGGGACAGGGCGGAGTCAGCCCCAGCATTTT.

The rearrangement links TRBV10-1 to TRBJ2-7, with D perhaps TRBD1 (6 bases). V shed 3 bases and J shed 3 bases, with 15 bases lying between them. In germline, CDR1 is WNHNN, CDR2 SYGVQD (reference sequence). There are 15 residues in the CDR3. CDR3 sequence: CASSDVGGPFYEQYF. Here the CDR3 DNA reads TGCGCCAGCAGTGATGTTGGGGGCCCCTTCTACGAGCAGTACTTC.

The chain employs TRBV18 and TRBJ1-1; TRBD1 aligns across 11 bases. The CDR3 has 13 amino acids. The germline V gene encodes CDR1 KGHSH and CDR2 LQKENI. With 2 bases clipped from V and 9 bases from J, the junction kept 2 bases outside the gene matches. CDR3 in amino acids: CASSPGQGAQAFF. The CDR3, as DNA: TGTGCCAGCTCACCAGGACAGGGGGCGCAAGCTTTCTTT.

The rearrangement links TRBV7-3 to TRBJ2-5, with a tentative D call TRBD1 (6 bases). There are 16 residues in the CDR3. Germline CDR1 SGHTA, CDR2 FQGTGA. V was shortened by 1 base and J by 5 bases, with 17 bases between the two germline ends. The CDR3 reads CASSLSPGAPSETQYF. The CDR3 DNA reads as TGTGCCAGCAGCTTAAGTCCAGGGGCCCCGTCGGAGACCCAGTACTTC.

V usage is TRBV15 and J usage is TRBJ2-5; 10 bases match TRBD1. The V segment lost 5 bases and the J segment 6 bases; nucleotides outside the gene matches: 9. CDR3 length: 15 residues. Germline V gene data show CDR1 as LNHNV and CDR2 as YYDKDF (reference sequence). CDR3 nucleotide sequence: TGTGCCACCAGCCCGGCCGGACAGGGGGAGAAGACCCAGTACTTC. Amino acid sequence: CATSPAGQGEKTQYF.

This sequence joins TRBV9 and TRBJ2-3; 9 nucleotides line up with TRBD2. The germline V gene has CDR1 SGDLS and CDR2 YYNGEE. Trimming removed 3 bases from V and 1 base from J; junction bases left unmatched: 3. The CDR3 is made up of 15 amino acids. CDR3 protein: CASSASSGGTDTQYF. CDR3 in DNA: TGTGCCAGCAGCGCATCTAGCGGGGGCACAGATACGCAGTATTTT.